This TCR beta chain stems from a study of T cells after yellow fever vaccination. Production of TCR cDNA was by 5'RACE template switching, which also added a universal primer site and UMIs. TCRdb fed the 5' RACE reads into MiXCR, producing one record per CDR3 protein. The table has some 390,000 distinct CDR3 sequences, roughly 6.1% seen once; the top ten hold 15%. In this sample, this clonotype turned up a few times. This specimen consisted of PBMCs, obtained 5 days after the yellow fever booster vaccination. The receptor's source is a man aged 25 to 45 who received the YFV17D yellow fever vaccine.

The CDR3 nucleotides are TGTGCCAGCAGCTTCCCCGGGACTAGCATTGAGCAGTTCTTC. This gives the protein CASSFPGTSIEQFF. This chain links TRBV7-8 with TRBJ2-1, with 9 bases identical to TRBD2. The germline CDR1 and CDR2 sequences are SGHVS and FQNEAQ. Losses at the gene ends were 3 bases for V and 9 bases for J; bases not matched to a gene: 6. CDR3 size: 14 residues.